The clone carrying this T cell receptor beta chain was detected ten times or more. Antigen specificity is unknown. This specimen comes from a study of blood T cells in healthy people across ages. Study summary: Template switching picked up about one barcoded beta molecule for each two T cells. Study-wide points: Reliance upon unsorted PBMCs precluded definitive naive versus antigen-experienced comparison. Per million T cells, the diversity of TCR beta decreased roughly linearly as age advanced.

Extraction yielded at least 6 micrograms of total RNA per sample. Then a second PCR, running about 6 to 12 cycles, was carried out with a sample-barcoded 5' primer and a J-beta primer mix. A single record per CDR3 protein comes from TCRdb applying MiXCR to the 5' RACE reads. Seen here are about 780,000 distinct CDR3 sequences, 35% to 50% observed once, and the top ten hold 15% to 20%. From germline, CDR1 is KGHDR and CDR2 SFDVKD. This CDR3 contains 14 residues. V was pared by 1 base and J by 1 base, with 6 bases between. The V gene is TRBV24-1, the J gene TRBJ1-2; no clear D gene. The sequenced sample consisted of blood. This TCR was sampled from an elderly man in good health. CDR3 sequence: CATSDFAVNYGYTF. CDR3 DNA sequence: TGTGCCACCAGTGATTTTGCGGTTAACTATGGCTACACCTTC.